Listed here is a single TCR beta chain. What it binds is unknown. Repertoires were generated with immunoSEQ multiplex PCR, while TCRdb's copy carries only in-frame clones and drops some. The table shows tens of thousands of clones, with about four fifths occurring only once. The sample's time point: week 47, end of study. Doses consisted of 300 ug of mutant IDH1 20-mer peptide each, paired with topical imiquimod. The record originates from a study of a mutant IDH1 vaccine in newly diagnosed glioma. Study-wide context: Vaccination started 4-6 weeks after radiotherapy alone, or with temozolomide cycles. The study's findings and limits: Altogether, around 93% of patients exhibited vaccine-induced immune responses.

The source material was PBMCs, sampled from a glioma patient whose treatment included an IDH1 peptide vaccine. This clonotype originated in a woman aged 25-40 years with glioma. Some clones in this sample may be carry-over from other donors' samples.

CDR3 coding DNA: TGTGCCAGCAGTGAAAGGAGAGGGCGCGAAGGCTACACCTTC. This codes for CASSERRGREGYTF. This chain links TRBV25-1 with TRBJ1-2; D is uncertain. In germline, CDR1 is MGHDK, CDR2 SYGVNS. The V gene lost 2 bases and the J gene lost 8 bases, with 15 bases spanning the gap. The CDR3 contains 14 residues.